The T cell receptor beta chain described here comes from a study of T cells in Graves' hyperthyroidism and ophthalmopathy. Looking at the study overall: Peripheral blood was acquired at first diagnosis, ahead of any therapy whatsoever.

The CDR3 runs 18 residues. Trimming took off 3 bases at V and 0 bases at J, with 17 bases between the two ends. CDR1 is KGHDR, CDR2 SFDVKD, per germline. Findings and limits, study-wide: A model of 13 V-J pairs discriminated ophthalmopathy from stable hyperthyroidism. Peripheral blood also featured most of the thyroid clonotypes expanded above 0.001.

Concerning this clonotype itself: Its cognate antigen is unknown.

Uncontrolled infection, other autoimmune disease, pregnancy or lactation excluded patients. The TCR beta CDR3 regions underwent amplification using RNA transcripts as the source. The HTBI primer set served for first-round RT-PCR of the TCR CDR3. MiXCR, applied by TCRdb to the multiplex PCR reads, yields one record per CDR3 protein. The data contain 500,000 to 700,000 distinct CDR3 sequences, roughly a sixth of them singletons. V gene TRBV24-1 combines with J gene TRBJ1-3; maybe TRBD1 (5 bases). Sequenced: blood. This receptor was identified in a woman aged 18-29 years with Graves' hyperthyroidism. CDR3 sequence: CATSDHRQIESSGNTIYF. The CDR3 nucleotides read TGTGCCACCAGTGATCATAGACAGATCGAGAGCTCTGGAAACACCATATATTTT.